These 31 T cell receptor beta chains originate from one sample sequenced in a study of radiotherapy plus CTLA-4 blockade in lung cancer. Measured with immunoSEQ multiplex PCR; TCRdb has only the in-frame clones, and not every one. This table holds about 77,000 clones, roughly four fifths found once. Here the sequenced sample was peripheral blood, taken from a patient treated with radiotherapy plus ipilimumab. These receptors came from a human donor with non-small cell lung cancer whose response to radiotherapy plus ipilimumab could not be evaluated.

This chain connects TRBV28 to TRBJ1-1, with D maybe TRBD1 (5 bases). Germline values: CDR1 MDHEN, CDR2 SYDVKM. The CDR3 is 15 amino acids. V gave up 11 bases and J gave up 1 base, with 20 bases separating them. The CDR3 DNA follows: TGTGCCGGCACAACAAGGGGAAAGGGGAACACTGAAGCTTTCTTT. This gives the protein CAGTTRGKGNTEAFF. Together with reference TRBV28 and TRBJ1-1, the CDR3 gives the full variable domain: DVKVTQSSRYLVKRTGEKVFLECVQDMDHENMFWYRQDPGLGLRLIYFSYDVKMKEKGDIPEGYSVSREKKERFSLILESASTNQTSMYLCAGTTRGKGNTEAFFGQGTRLTVV.

The rearrangement uses TRBV19 and TRBJ2-1; TRBD2 matches at 8 bases. Trimming removed 11 bases from V and 4 bases from J; junction bases left unmatched: 13. This CDR3 contains 15 residues. Germline-derived CDR1 and CDR2 are LNHDA and SQIVND (reference sequence). CDR3 sequence reads: CASSRVAGGYNEQFF. CDR3 coding DNA: TGTGCCTCCTCTAGGGTGGCGGGGGGTTACAATGAGCAGTTCTTC.

This rearrangement joins TRBV11-2 to TRBJ2-5; 8 bases fit TRBD1. V trimming: 0 bases; J trimming: 8 bases; junction bases outside the gene matches: 14. This CDR3 contains 17 residues. Germline lookup yields CDR1 SGHAT and CDR2 FQNNGV. In DNA, the CDR3 is TGTGCCAGCAGCTTAGACGGACAGGGATACTTTCAAGGAACCCAGTACTTC. Its translation is CASSLDGQGYFQGTQYF.

The V gene is TRBV5-1, the J gene TRBJ2-7; a weak D match, TRBD2 (5 bases). Germline loops: CDR1 SGHRS, CDR2 YFSETQ. The CDR3 loop spans 13 amino acids. Trimming took 4 bases from V and 2 from J, leaving 10 bases between them. The CDR3 sequence is CASSLTRAYEQYF. Written as DNA, the CDR3 is TGCGCCAGCAGCCTTACTAGAGCCTACGAGCAGTACTTC.

This clone was detected only a few times. The rearrangement uses TRBV11-3 and TRBJ1-2, with 7 bases matching TRBD1. V lost 5 bases, J lost 1 base, and 7 bases stayed unmatched. The germline V gene has CDR1 SGHNT and CDR2 YENEEA. This CDR3 is built from 15 residues. The CDR3: CASSRDSPFNYGYTF. The CDR3 DNA reads TGTGCCAGCAGCCGGGACAGTCCTTTTAACTATGGCTACACCTTC.

The chain carries TRBV7-8 and TRBJ2-1; no definite D call. The CDR3 has 14 amino acids. Trimming left V 1 base short and J 4 bases short, with 8 bases between. Germline V gene data show CDR1 as SGHVS and CDR2 as FQNEAQ. The DNA for the CDR3 is TGTGCCAGCAGCTTAGGGAGAGAATACAATGAGCAGTTCTTC. Translation gives CASSLGREYNEQFF.

The chain uses TRBV2 and TRBJ2-3; 12 bases align to TRBD2. V was pared by 7 bases and J by 6 bases, with 11 bases of the junction left unmatched. The germline V gene has CDR1 SNHLY and CDR2 FYNNEI. The CDR3 totals 16 residues. For the CDR3, the DNA is TGTGCCAGCAAAACGACTAGCGGGAGCCCGGTGGATACGCAGTATTTT. It codes for CASKTTSGSPVDTQYF.

The chain links TRBV12-5 to TRBJ1-5, with TRBD1 as a possible D gene (6 bases). CDR1 and CDR2 (germline): LGHNT, FRNRAP. The CDR3 extends over 16 amino acids. Trimming pared 4 bases from V and 0 bases from J, leaving 13 bases between. The CDR3 DNA sequence: TGTGCTAGTGGTTCAACAGGGCATTTTAGCAATCAGCCCCAGCATTTT. Its translation is CASGSTGHFSNQPQHF.

V usage is TRBV6-4 and J usage is TRBJ2-7; 9 nucleotides align to TRBD1. The germline V gene encodes CDR1 MRHNA and CDR2 SNTAGT. Trimming cost V 9 bases and J 6 bases; bases outside gene matches: 15. The CDR3 is 15 residues long. Here the CDR3 reads CARITMDRGDSEQYF. CDR3 coding DNA: TGTGCCAGGATTACCATGGACAGGGGTGATTCCGAGCAGTACTTC.

Concerning this clone itself: Other DNA sequences in this sample translate to the same CDR3. The gene calls are TRBV2 and TRBJ1-6, with D perhaps matching TRBD1 (6 bases). Germline V gives CDR1 SNHLY, CDR2 FYNNEI. The CDR3 length is 15 residues. V lost 4 bases and J lost 10, with 17 bases in between. The CDR3, as DNA: TGTGCCAGCAGTGTGGGTGGCAGGGGTAACTCACCCCTCCACTTT. Protein product: CASSVGGRGNSPLHF.

The chain has TRBV11-2 and TRBJ1-1, with a tentative D call TRBD1 (6 bases). The CDR3 totals 12 residues. The germline V and J ends were trimmed by 1 base and 7 bases, with 7 bases remaining between them. The germline CDR1 and CDR2 sequences are SGHAT and FQNNGV. The CDR3 is CASSLGGLEAFF. CDR3 in DNA: TGTGCCAGCAGCTTAGGGGGGCTTGAAGCTTTCTTT.

This clone was counted once. The CDR3 loop reads CASSSPGKGAFYEQYF. CDR3 nucleotide sequence: TGTGCCAGCAGTTCCCCGGGTAAGGGGGCCTTCTACGAGCAGTACTTC. This chain joins TRBV28 and TRBJ2-7; 7 bases are shared with TRBD1. The CDR3 has 16 residues. Germline CDR1 reads MDHEN; CDR2 reads SYDVKM. The J segment lost 3 bases and the V segment lost 4 bases, leaving 12 bases of the junction unmatched.

The chain combines TRBV21-1 with TRBJ2-4; the DNA was not used to check the table's D call, TRBD2. TRBV21-1 is assigned pseudogene status. This CDR3 region has 18 residues. CDR3 sequence (DNA): TGTGCCAGCAGCAAAGTAAGGAGGGGCCCCATAGCCAAAAACATTCAGTACTTC. It yields the protein CASSKVRRGPIAKNIQYF.

The V and J genes are TRBV5-1 and TRBJ2-7; 7 bases fit TRBD2. This CDR3 contains 13 residues. CDR1 is SGHRS and CDR2 is YFSETQ in the germline V gene. V lost 3 bases, J lost 4 bases, and 4 bases stayed unmatched. CDR3 sequence: CASSYTAGYEQYF. The CDR3 nucleotides read TGCGCCAGCAGCTATACAGCGGGGTACGAGCAGTACTTC.

This clone was seen a few times. The chain is built from TRBV14 and TRBJ1-2; D call uncertain. The V and J ends lost 0 bases and 7 bases respectively, with 18 bases between them. Germline V gene lookup returns CDR1 SGHDN and CDR2 FVKESK. The length of the CDR3 is 16 residues. This chain's CDR3 is CASSQDPGTPQRGYTF. The CDR3 DNA reads TGTGCCAGCAGCCAAGATCCGGGAACACCACAGCGTGGCTACACCTTC.

This chain joins TRBV2 and TRBJ2-1; a possible D gene is TRBD2 (5 bases). The CDR3 has 11 amino acids. The germline V gene encodes CDR1 SNHLY and CDR2 FYNNEI. The V gene lost 5 bases and the J gene lost 10 bases, with 9 bases spanning the gap. DNA for the CDR3: TGTGCCAGCAGTCAGTTAGCGGAGCAGTTCTTC. It yields the protein CASSQLAEQFF. The full variable domain, its missing parts supplied by reference TRBV2 and TRBJ2-1, is EPEVTQTPSHQVTQMGQEVILRCVPISNHLYFYWYRQILGQKVEFLVSFYNNEISEKSEIFDDQFSVERPDGSNFTLKIRSTKLEDSAMYFCASSQLAEQFFGPGTRLTVL.

V gene TRBV6-1 combines with J gene TRBJ2-7; 9 bases fit TRBD2. With 2 bases clipped from V and 3 bases from J, the junction kept 14 bases outside the gene matches. The CDR3 covers 18 residues. CDR1 is MNHNS and CDR2 is SASEGT in the germline V gene. The CDR3 protein is CASSEPSLTSGELYEQYF. The CDR3 DNA reads as TGTGCCAGCAGTGAACCCAGCCTGACTAGCGGAGAACTCTACGAGCAGTACTTC.

The rearrangement joins TRBV11-1 to TRBJ1-1; TRBD1 matches 7 bases. Germline values: CDR1 SGHAT, CDR2 FQDESV (reference sequence). The CDR3 contains 17 residues. With 0 bases clipped from V and 1 base from J, the junction kept 8 bases outside the gene matches. The CDR3 DNA sequence: TGTGCCAGCAGCTTAGCGATTTACAACAGGGGGAACACTGAAGCTTTCTTT. Its protein product is CASSLAIYNRGNTEAFF.

The chain combines TRBV6-6 with TRBJ2-5; 8 bases fit TRBD1. The length of the CDR3 is 15 residues. Germline V gene lookup returns CDR1 MNHNY and CDR2 SVGAGI (reference sequence). The J segment lost 1 base and the V segment lost 6 bases, leaving 7 bases of the junction unmatched. CDR3 nucleotide sequence: TGTGCCAGCAGCGACGGGGGACAGGCCCAAGAGACCCAGTACTTC. Translated, it gives CASSDGGQAQETQYF.

The chain links TRBV12-5 to TRBJ2-3, with D perhaps TRBD2 (6 bases). CDR1 and CDR2 (germline): LGHNT, FRNRAP. The CDR3 runs 14 residues. V was trimmed by 5 bases and J by 6 bases, leaving 15 bases between them. The CDR3 protein is CASGPETSFDTQYF. CDR3 nucleotides: TGTGCTAGTGGTCCCGAGACTAGTTTCGATACGCAGTATTTT.

DNA for the CDR3: TGTGCCAGCAGTTTGGGCGAGGAGCTGTTTTTT. This sequence encodes CASSLGEELFF. The V gene is TRBV27, the J gene TRBJ2-2; D is unclear. Germline CDR1 MNHEY, CDR2 SMNVEV (reference sequence). The CDR3 sequence is 11 residues long. Trimming cost V 3 bases and J 10 bases, with 6 bases left between them.

This chain links TRBV30 with TRBJ1-4; 7 bases are a match to TRBD1. The CDR3 runs to 15 residues. With 5 bases clipped from V and 1 base from J, the junction kept 7 bases outside the gene matches. Germline V gives CDR1 GTSNPN, CDR2 SVGIG (reference sequence). CDR3 amino acids: CAWRQGGVTNEKLFF. The CDR3 nucleotides are TGTGCCTGGCGACAGGGTGGAGTAACTAATGAAAAACTGTTTTTT.

This clone was observed once. CDR3: CASSLVLGGGNEQFF. DNA for the CDR3: TGCGCCAGCAGCTTGGTACTGGGAGGAGGCAATGAGCAGTTCTTC. The chain links TRBV5-1 to TRBJ2-1; weak D call: TRBD2 (6 bases). The V end was cut by 0 bases, the J end by 6 bases, with 13 bases between. The CDR3 runs to 15 residues. CDR1 and CDR2 (germline): SGHRS, YFSETQ.

The chain employs TRBV2 and TRBJ2-1, with 13 bases aligning to TRBD2. Germline CDR1 is SNHLY and CDR2 is FYNNEI. The V and J ends lost 7 bases and 2 bases, in that order; junction bases with no gene match: 5. The CDR3 contains 16 residues. The CDR3 region is CASTRGTSGTYNEQFF. The DNA of the CDR3 is TGTGCCAGCACCCGAGGGACTAGCGGGACCTACAATGAGCAGTTCTTC.

This clone has a handful of counts. The chain employs TRBV7-6 and TRBJ2-5; 12 bases map to TRBD2. Germline trimming cut 1 base from V and 2 bases from J; bases unmatched to any gene: 11. The CDR3 consists of 19 residues. From germline, CDR1 is SGHVS and CDR2 FNYEAQ. The CDR3 region is CASSLGFWTSGAIQETQYF. The CDR3 bases are TGTGCCAGCAGCTTAGGGTTCTGGACTAGCGGGGCGATACAAGAGACCCAGTACTTC.

This chain links TRBV2 with TRBJ2-4; no clear D. Trimming stripped 0 bases from V and 7 bases from J, with 10 bases between. The CDR3 runs 14 residues. Per germline, CDR1 SNHLY and CDR2 FYNNEI. The CDR3 coding sequence is TGTGCCAGCAGTGAAGCGCGCACGTTGAACATTCAGTACTTC. Translating it yields CASSEARTLNIQYF.

The chain is built from TRBV7-9 and TRBJ2-7; possible D gene TRBD2, 5 bases. The CDR3 has 16 residues. V was cut by 2 bases and J by 0 bases, with 14 bases left in between. The germline CDR1 and CDR2 sequences are SEHNR and FQNEAQ (reference sequence). CDR3 sequence reads: CASSLLSEASSYEQYF. The CDR3 nucleotides read TGTGCCAGCAGCTTATTGTCGGAGGCGAGCTCCTACGAGCAGTACTTC.

The chain carries TRBV18 and TRBJ2-7, with 9 bases matching TRBD1. From germline, CDR1 is KGHSH and CDR2 LQKENI. This CDR3 contains 15 residues. Trimming at V came to 4 bases and at J to 2 bases, leaving 6 bases not matched to a gene. CDR3 sequence: CASSLGTGNTYEQYF. The CDR3 nucleotides read TGTGCCAGCTCACTAGGGACAGGGAATACCTACGAGCAGTACTTC. The full variable domain, completed using reference TRBV18 and TRBJ2-7, is NAGVMQNPRHLVRRRGQEARLRCSPMKGHSHVYWYRQLPEEGLKFMVYLQKENIIDESGMPKERFSAEFPKEGPSILRIQQVVRGDSAAYFCASSLGTGNTYEQYFGPGTRLTVT.

In this sample, this clone turned up a few times. The genes are TRBV5-1 and TRBJ2-2; D possibly corresponds to TRBD1 (5 bases). V lost 0 bases and J lost 0, with 6 bases in between. Germline loops: CDR1 SGHRS, CDR2 YFSETQ. The CDR3 loop spans 15 amino acids. The CDR3: CASSLEGANTGELFF. In DNA form, the CDR3 reads TGCGCCAGCAGCTTGGAAGGGGCGAACACCGGGGAGCTGTTTTTT.

This sequence joins TRBV19 and TRBJ1-6; D unresolved. V was trimmed by 7 bases and J by 4 bases, leaving 14 bases between them. CDR1 and CDR2 from the germline V gene are LNHDA and SQIVND (reference sequence). This CDR3 comprises 15 residues. The CDR3 loop reads CASMMGFGYNSPLHF. CDR3 in DNA: TGTGCCAGTATGATGGGCTTTGGGTATAATTCACCCCTCCACTTT.

V gene TRBV10-3 combines with J gene TRBJ2-3; 7 positions match TRBD2. The CDR3 runs to 13 residues. Germline CDR1 ENHRY, CDR2 SYGVKD. V shed 5 bases, J shed 5 bases, and the junction held 4 bases outside the gene matches. This CDR3 is CAISSGNLDTQYF. In nucleotides, the CDR3 is TGTGCCATCAGTAGCGGGAATCTAGATACGCAGTATTTT.